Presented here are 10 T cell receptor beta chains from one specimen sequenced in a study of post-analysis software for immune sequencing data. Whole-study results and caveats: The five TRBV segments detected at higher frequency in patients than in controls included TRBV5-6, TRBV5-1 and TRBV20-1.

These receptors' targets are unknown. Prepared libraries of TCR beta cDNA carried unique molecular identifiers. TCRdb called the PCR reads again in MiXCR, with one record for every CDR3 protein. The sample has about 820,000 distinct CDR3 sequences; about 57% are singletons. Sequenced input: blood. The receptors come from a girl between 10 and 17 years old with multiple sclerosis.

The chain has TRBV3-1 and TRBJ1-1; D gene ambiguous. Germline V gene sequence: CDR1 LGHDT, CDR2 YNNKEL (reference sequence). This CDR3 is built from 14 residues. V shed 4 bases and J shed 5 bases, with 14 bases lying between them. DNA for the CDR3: TGTGCCAGCAGCCCGAGGGCGGGAGGGACTGAAGCTTTCTTT. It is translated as CASSPRAGGTEAFF.

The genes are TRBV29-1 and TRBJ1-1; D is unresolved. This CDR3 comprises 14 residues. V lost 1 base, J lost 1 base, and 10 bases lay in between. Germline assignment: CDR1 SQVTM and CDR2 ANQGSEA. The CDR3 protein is CSVEGRQKNTEAFF. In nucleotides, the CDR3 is TGCAGCGTTGAAGGCCGGCAGAAGAACACTGAAGCTTTCTTT.

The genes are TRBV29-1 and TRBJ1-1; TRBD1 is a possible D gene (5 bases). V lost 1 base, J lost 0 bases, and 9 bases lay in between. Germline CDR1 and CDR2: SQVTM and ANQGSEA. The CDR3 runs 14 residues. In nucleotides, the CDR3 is TGCAGCGTTGAAGTTGGGGGGATGAACACTGAAGCTTTCTTT. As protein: CSVEVGGMNTEAFF.

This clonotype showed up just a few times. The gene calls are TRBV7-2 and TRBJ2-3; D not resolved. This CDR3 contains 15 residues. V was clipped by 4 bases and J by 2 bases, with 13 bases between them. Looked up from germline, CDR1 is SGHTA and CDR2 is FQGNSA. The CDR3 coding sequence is TGTGCCAGCAGCTCCCCTAGGCTTTACACAGATACGCAGTATTTT. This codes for CASSSPRLYTDTQYF.

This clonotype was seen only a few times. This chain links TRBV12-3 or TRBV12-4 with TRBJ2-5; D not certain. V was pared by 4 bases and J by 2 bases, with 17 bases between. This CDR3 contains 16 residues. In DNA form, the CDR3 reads TGTGCCAGCAGTTCCGCAGATAGTCCTCCACAAGAGACCCAGTACTTC. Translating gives CASSSADSPPQETQYF.

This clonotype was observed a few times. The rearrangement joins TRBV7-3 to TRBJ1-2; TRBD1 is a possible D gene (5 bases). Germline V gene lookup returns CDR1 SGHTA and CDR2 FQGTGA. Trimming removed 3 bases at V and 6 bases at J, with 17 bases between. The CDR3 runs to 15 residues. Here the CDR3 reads CASSLEASQGDGYTF. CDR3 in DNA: TGTGCCAGCAGCTTGGAGGCGTCGCAGGGAGATGGCTACACCTTC.

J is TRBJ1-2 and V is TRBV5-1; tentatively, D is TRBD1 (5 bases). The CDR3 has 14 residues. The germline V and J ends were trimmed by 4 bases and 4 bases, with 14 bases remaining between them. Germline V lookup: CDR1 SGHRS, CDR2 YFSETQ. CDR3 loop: CASSPRDLSYGYTF. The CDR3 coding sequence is TGCGCCAGCAGCCCCAGGGATCTCAGCTATGGCTACACCTTC.

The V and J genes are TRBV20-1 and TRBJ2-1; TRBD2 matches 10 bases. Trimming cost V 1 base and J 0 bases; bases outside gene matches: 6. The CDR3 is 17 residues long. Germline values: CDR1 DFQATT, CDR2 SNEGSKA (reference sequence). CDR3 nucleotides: TGCAGTGCTAGAGTCCAGCGGGGGGGCCCCTCCTACAATGAGCAGTTCTTC. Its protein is CSARVQRGGPSYNEQFF.

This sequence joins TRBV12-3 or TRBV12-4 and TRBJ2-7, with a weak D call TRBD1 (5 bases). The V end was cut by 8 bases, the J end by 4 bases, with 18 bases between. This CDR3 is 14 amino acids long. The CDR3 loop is CASGRTPARYEQYF. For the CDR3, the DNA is TGTGCCAGCGGACGGACACCTGCTAGGTACGAGCAGTACTTC.

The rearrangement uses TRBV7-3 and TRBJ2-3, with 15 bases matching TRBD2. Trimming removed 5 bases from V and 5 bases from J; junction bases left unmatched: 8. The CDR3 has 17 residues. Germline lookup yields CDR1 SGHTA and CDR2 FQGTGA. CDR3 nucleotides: TGTGCCAGCAGCAATGGACTAGCGGGGGGGAAAAGAGATACGCAGTATTTT. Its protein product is CASSNGLAGGKRDTQYF. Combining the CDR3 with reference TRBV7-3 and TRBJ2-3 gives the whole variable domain GAGVSQTPSNKVTEKGKYVELRCDPISGHTALYWYRQSLGQGPEFLIYFQGTGAADDSGLPNDRFFAVRPEGSVSTLKIQRTERGDSAVYLCASSNGLAGGKRDTQYFGPGTRLTVL.